The following is a T cell receptor (beta chain) sequence with its context. Its antigen is undetermined. This entry is derived from a study of neoadjuvant nivolumab and ipilimumab in lung cancer. Study-wide results and limits: Resected-tumor TCR richness correlated positively with pretherapy blood richness. TCR clonality did not significantly correlate with pathologic tumor regression.

Assay: immunoSEQ multiplex PCR; the TCRdb copy retains only in-frame clones and omits some. The data show about 38,000 clones, with roughly nine tenths seen just once and 3.3% held by the top ten. The TCR was taken from an adult with non-small cell lung cancer. The sample in question was peripheral blood, obtained before neoadjuvant nivolumab, alone or with ipilimumab.

The CDR3 nucleotides read TGTGCCAGCAGTCCGGGGACAGGGGGAGCCGGGGAGCTGTTTTTT. Amino acid sequence: CASSPGTGGAGELFF. The V call is TRBV6-5, the J call TRBJ2-2, with 11 bases identical to TRBD1. The CDR3 extends over 15 amino acids. Germline assignment: CDR1 MNHEY and CDR2 SVGAGI. Trimming cost V 5 bases and J 6 bases; bases outside gene matches: 5.